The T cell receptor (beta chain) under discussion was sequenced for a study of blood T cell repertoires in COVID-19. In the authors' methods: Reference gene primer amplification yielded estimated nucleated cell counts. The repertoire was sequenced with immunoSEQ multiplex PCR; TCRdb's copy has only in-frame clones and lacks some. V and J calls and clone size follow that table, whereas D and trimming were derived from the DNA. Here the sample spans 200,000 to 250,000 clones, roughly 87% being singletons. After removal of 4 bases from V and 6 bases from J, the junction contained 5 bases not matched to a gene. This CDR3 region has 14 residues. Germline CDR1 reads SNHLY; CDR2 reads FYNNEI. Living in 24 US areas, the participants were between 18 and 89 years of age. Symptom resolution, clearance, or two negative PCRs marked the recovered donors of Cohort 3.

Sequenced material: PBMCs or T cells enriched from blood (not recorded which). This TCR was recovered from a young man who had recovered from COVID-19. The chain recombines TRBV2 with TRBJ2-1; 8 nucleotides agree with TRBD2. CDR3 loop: CASSAGLVGNEQFF. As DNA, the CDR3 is TGTGCCAGCAGTGCGGGACTAGTGGGCAATGAGCAGTTCTTC.